This TCR beta chain was recovered during a study of blood T cells in healthy people across ages. Next came a second PCR, run for roughly 6 to 11 cycles, which used a sample-barcoded 5' primer along with a J-beta primer mix. TCRdb called the 5' RACE reads again in MiXCR, with one record for every CDR3 protein. The sample yields about 1.4 million distinct CDR3 sequences, almost 60% seen once. Trimming took 4 bases from V and 8 from J, leaving 18 bases between them. Germline CDR1 is MNHEY and CDR2 is SMNVEV (reference sequence). This CDR3 contains 15 residues. The sequence came from a man aged 18 to 30 in good health. V gene TRBV27 combines with J gene TRBJ2-1; a possible D gene is TRBD1 (6 bases). Material for sequencing was blood. CDR3 loop: CASSYVPGVGYEQFF. CDR3 sequence (DNA): TGTGCCAGCAGTTATGTTCCAGGGGTTGGTTATGAGCAGTTCTTC.